These 28 T cell receptor beta chains originate from one sample sequenced in a study of cytomegalovirus exposure and HLA in healthy donors. Primers: 60 Vbeta forward and 13 Jbeta reverse. Here immunoSEQ multiplex PCR was the method, and the copy in TCRdb shows in-frame clones only, minus some. The data show under 200,000 clones, roughly 85% seen once. Material: PBMCs. The receptors come from a woman in her thirties or forties in good health and CMV-seronegative.

The V call is TRBV11-3, the J call TRBJ2-1; TRBD2 matches at 12 bases. Germline CDR1 and CDR2: SGHNT and YENEEA. CDR3 size: 14 residues. J lost 9 bases, V lost 1 base, and 1 base had no gene match. The CDR3 loop reads CASSLGLAGAEQFF. The CDR3 DNA sequence: TGTGCCAGCAGCTTAGGACTAGCGGGAGCTGAGCAGTTCTTC.

This rearrangement joins TRBV6-1 to TRBJ2-7; TRBD2 agrees at 13 bases. Germline trimming cut 7 bases from V and 6 bases from J; bases unmatched to any gene: 9. The CDR3 has 15 residues. CDR1 is MNHNS and CDR2 is SASEGT in the germline V gene. The CDR3 coding sequence is TGTGCCAGCAACCGGGAGGGACTAGCGGGATTCGAGCAGTACTTC. Amino acid sequence: CASNREGLAGFEQYF.

This chain links TRBV19 with TRBJ2-7, with 10 bases lining up with TRBD2. This CDR3 has 18 residues. After removal of 6 bases from V and 0 bases from J, the junction contained 14 bases not matched to a gene. Germline CDR1 and CDR2: LNHDA and SQIVND (reference sequence). This CDR3 reads CASSPNILAGAPSYEQYF. CDR3 coding DNA: TGTGCCAGTAGCCCGAACATCCTAGCGGGAGCCCCCTCCTACGAGCAGTACTTC.

The chain is built from TRBV6-1 and TRBJ1-6, with TRBD1 as a possible D gene (6 bases). CDR1 is MNHNS, CDR2 SASEGT, per germline. The CDR3 extends over 13 amino acids. Trimming took 10 bases from V and 6 from J, leaving 13 bases between them. CDR3 DNA sequence: TGTGCCATATCGGGACAAGTTAATTCACCCCTCCACTTT. Its protein product is CAISGQVNSPLHF.

A single count supports this clone. This chain links TRBV27 with TRBJ1-1; a weak D match, TRBD1 (6 bases). Germline V gene sequence: CDR1 MNHEY, CDR2 SMNVEV (reference sequence). Trimming shortened V by 2 bases and J by 0 bases, and 13 bases separated the two germline ends. The CDR3 is made up of 16 amino acids. The chain's CDR3 is CASSLAYRDVNTEAFF. In nucleotides, the CDR3 is TGTGCCAGCAGTTTAGCTTACAGGGATGTGAACACTGAAGCTTTCTTT.

The J gene is TRBJ1-2, the V gene TRBV5-1; no reliable D call. The CDR3 is 13 amino acids. The germline V and J ends were trimmed by 1 base and 8 bases, with 12 bases remaining between them. CDR1 SGHRS and CDR2 YFSETQ come from the germline V gene. The CDR3 coding sequence is TGCGCCAGCAGCTTGTCCGGGGAGGAAGGCTACACCTTC. This translates into CASSLSGEEGYTF.

A few counts support this clone. The chain has TRBV11-3 and TRBJ2-3, with D perhaps TRBD2 (6 bases). Looked up from germline, CDR1 is SGHNT and CDR2 is YENEEA. The CDR3 totals 14 residues. Trimming took off 3 bases at V and 0 bases at J, with 7 bases between the two ends. The DNA for the CDR3 is TGTGCCAGCAGCTTCGGGGGAAGCACAGATACGCAGTATTTT. This codes for CASSFGGSTDTQYF.

The chain carries TRBV7-8 and TRBJ2-1, with 10 bases that match TRBD2. The CDR3 sequence is 16 residues long. The ends lost 7 bases at V and 0 bases at J; junction bases unmatched: 6. From germline, CDR1 is SGHVS and CDR2 FQNEAQ. CDR3 region: CASTRLAGYSYNEQFF. For the CDR3, the DNA is TGTGCCAGCACCCGACTAGCGGGCTACTCCTACAATGAGCAGTTCTTC.

V and J are TRBV27 and TRBJ2-7; no definite D call. This CDR3 is 13 amino acids long. Trimming took 3 bases from V and 6 from J, leaving 12 bases between them. The germline CDR1 and CDR2 sequences are MNHEY and SMNVEV (reference sequence). This CDR3 is CASSLSPRLEQYF. The CDR3 DNA is TGTGCCAGCAGTTTGTCCCCCAGACTCGAGCAGTACTTC.

The V and J genes are TRBV27 and TRBJ2-1, with 8 bases matching TRBD2. The trim removed 4 bases at V and 1 base at J, leaving 9 bases unmatched. The CDR3 consists of 17 residues. Germline CDR1 is MNHEY and CDR2 is SMNVEV (reference sequence). The CDR3 region has the DNA TGTGCCAGCAGTTCTTTTCGCGGGGGGAGTTCCTACAATGAGCAGTTCTTC. Its translation: CASSSFRGGSSYNEQFF.

J is TRBJ2-1 and V is TRBV9, with D possibly TRBD2 on 5 matching bases. The germline gives CDR1 SGDLS, CDR2 YYNGEE. V dropped 4 bases and J dropped 2 bases, with 13 bases sitting between them. The CDR3 runs to 15 residues. CDR3 residues: CASSPLARTYNEQFF. The CDR3 nucleotides read TGTGCCAGCAGCCCGTTAGCGAGAACCTACAATGAGCAGTTCTTC.

This chain joins TRBV10-3 and TRBJ2-7; no clear D gene. Germline V gene data show CDR1 as ENHRY and CDR2 as SYGVKD. The CDR3 length is 13 residues. The V end was cut by 3 bases, the J end by 3 bases, with 9 bases between. This CDR3 reads CAISDLQHYEQYF. Written as DNA, the CDR3 is TGTGCCATCAGTGACCTCCAACACTACGAGCAGTACTTC.

J is TRBJ2-5 and V is TRBV28, with TRBD1 matching over 11 bases. Germline CDR1 and CDR2: MDHEN and SYDVKM. The trim removed 2 bases at V and 4 bases at J, leaving 9 bases unmatched. CDR3 size: 17 residues. The CDR3 DNA reads TGTGCCAGCAGTTTACTAGGGACAGGGGGTATCCTAGAGACCCAGTACTTC. It translates to CASSLLGTGGILETQYF. The variable domain in full, completed from reference TRBV28 and TRBJ2-5, reads DVKVTQSSRYLVKRTGEKVFLECVQDMDHENMFWYRQDPGLGLRLIYFSYDVKMKEKGDIPEGYSVSREKKERFSLILESASTNQTSMYLCASSLLGTGGILETQYFGPGTRLLVL.

The rearrangement joins TRBV5-1 to TRBJ1-1; the D gene is possibly TRBD1 (6 bases). Germline V gene sequence: CDR1 SGHRS, CDR2 YFSETQ. With 3 bases removed from V and 3 bases from J, the gap between germline ends came to 15 bases. CDR3 length: 15 residues. The CDR3 here is CASSYQLNRDTEAFF. CDR3 coding DNA: TGCGCCAGCAGCTATCAATTAAACAGGGACACTGAAGCTTTCTTT.

V gene TRBV5-1 combines with J gene TRBJ2-1; 10 nucleotides match TRBD2. The CDR3 spans 15 residues. Germline CDR1 and CDR2: SGHRS and YFSETQ. Trimming took 4 bases from V and 2 from J; bases not matched to a gene: 3. Written as DNA, the CDR3 is TGCGCCAGCAGCCCTGGACTAGCGGCCTACAATGAGCAGTTCTTC. This translates into CASSPGLAAYNEQFF.

The gene calls are TRBV11-3 and TRBJ2-7, with 12 bases that match TRBD1. This CDR3 has 15 residues. The germline CDR1 and CDR2 sequences are SGHNT and YENEEA. The V and J ends lost 5 bases and 5 bases, in that order; junction bases with no gene match: 7. The CDR3 region is CASSLGTGGFNEQYF. The CDR3 DNA is TGTGCCAGCAGCCTCGGGACAGGGGGCTTCAACGAGCAGTACTTC.

The V and J genes are TRBV2 and TRBJ1-4; no firm D call. Trimming removed 3 bases at V and 2 bases at J, with 7 bases between. Germline V gene lookup returns CDR1 SNHLY and CDR2 FYNNEI. This CDR3 comprises 14 residues. The CDR3 coding sequence is TGTGCCAGCAGTGAGAGGCAGACTAATGAAAAACTGTTTTTT. This encodes CASSERQTNEKLFF.

This chain joins TRBV13 and TRBJ2-5, with D hard to call. The V end lost 3 bases, the J end lost 1 base, and 12 bases lay between the germline ends. Germline CDR1 reads PRHDT; CDR2 reads FYEKMQ (reference sequence). The CDR3 is 15 residues long. The CDR3 region is CASSLHGWIQETQYF. The CDR3 bases are TGTGCCAGCAGCTTGCACGGGTGGATCCAAGAGACCCAGTACTTC.

This clone was seen a handful of times. The chain joins TRBV4-1 to TRBJ2-7, with TRBD2 identical over 7 bases. Germline CDR1 MGHRA, CDR2 YSYEKL. J was trimmed by 6 bases and V by 1 base; bases with no gene match: 6. The CDR3 runs to 14 residues. This CDR3 is CASSQGFGGGEQYF. Here the CDR3 DNA reads TGCGCCAGCAGCCAAGGGTTTGGGGGGGGCGAGCAGTACTTC.

Concerning this clone itself: An end of the junction does not agree with germline; a read error may underlie this. This rearrangement joins TRBV7-7 to TRBJ2-5; 14 positions match TRBD2. The V gene's germline CDR1 is SSHAT and CDR2 FNYEAQ (reference sequence). The CDR3 loop spans 16 amino acids. The CDR3 DNA reads as TGTGCTAGCAGCTCCGGACTAGCGGGGGGCAAAGAGACCCAGTACTTC. Translated, it gives CASSSGLAGGKETQYF.

The chain uses TRBV19 and TRBJ1-3; D is unresolved. Germline CDR1 is LNHDA and CDR2 is SQIVND (reference sequence). The CDR3 totals 13 residues. V shed 5 bases and J shed 0 bases, with 5 bases lying between them. The CDR3 here is CASSASSGNTIYF. As DNA, the CDR3 is TGTGCCAGTAGTGCTAGCTCTGGAAACACCATATATTTT.

The gene calls are TRBV9 and TRBJ2-5, with D hard to call. The end of the DNA is better explained by TRBJ2-7, so the J call may be wrong. This CDR3 spans 15 amino acids. CDR1 SGDLS and CDR2 YYNGEE come from the germline V gene. The CDR3 bases are TGTGCCAGCAGCGTAGGGATTGACACCTCCTACGAGCAGTACTTC. This encodes CASSVGIDTSYEQYF.

In this sample, this clone turned up a few times. V and J are TRBV5-6 and TRBJ2-5; D might be TRBD2 (7 bases). Per the germline V gene, CDR1 is SGHDT and CDR2 is YYEEEE. The CDR3 loop spans 15 amino acids. With 4 bases removed from V and 3 bases from J, the gap between germline ends came to 16 bases. The CDR3 is CASSPQGRVEETQYF. The CDR3 DNA follows: TGTGCCAGCAGCCCCCAGGGGAGGGTTGAAGAGACCCAGTACTTC.

In regard to this clone: This sample includes further DNA sequences coding for the same CDR3. The chain carries TRBV15 and TRBJ1-1, with 10 nucleotides matching TRBD1. V lost 3 bases to trimming and J lost 5 bases; unmatched junction nucleotides: 6. The length of the CDR3 is 15 residues. CDR1 LNHNV and CDR2 YYDKDF come from the germline V gene (reference sequence). The CDR3 sequence is CATSRGGQGRTEAFF. In DNA form, the CDR3 reads TGTGCCACCAGCAGGGGGGGACAGGGGAGGACTGAAGCTTTCTTT. Combining the CDR3 with reference TRBV15 and TRBJ1-1 gives the whole variable domain DAMVIQNPRYQVTQFGKPVTLSCSQTLNHNVMYWYQQKSSQAPKLLFHYYDKDFNNEADTPDNFQSRRPNTSFCFLDIRSPGLGDTAMYLCATSRGGQGRTEAFFGQGTRLTVV.

This chain uses TRBV18 with TRBJ1-1, with a weak D call TRBD1 (6 bases). The CDR3 runs to 18 residues. Trimming removed 1 base from V and 1 base from J, with 19 bases in between. CDR1 KGHSH and CDR2 LQKENI come from the germline V gene. Here the CDR3 DNA reads TGTGCCAGCTCACCACGTGCGGTCACAGGGTCGACGAACACTGAAGCTTTCTTT. Translating it yields CASSPRAVTGSTNTEAFF.

The V call is TRBV29-1, the J call TRBJ1-2, with D maybe TRBD1 (6 bases). CDR1 is SQVTM and CDR2 is ANQGSEA in the germline V gene. V lost 0 bases to trimming and J lost 7 bases, with 18 bases between them. This CDR3 is 15 amino acids long. The CDR3 bases are TGCAGCGTTGAAGATTATAGGACAGAAGGCACTGGCTACACCTTC. This gives the protein CSVEDYRTEGTGYTF.

Here the CDR3 DNA reads TGTGCCAGTACCCTCAGGGCGGGAGCGAACACCGGGGAGCTGTTTTTT. It is translated as CASTLRAGANTGELFF. The chain combines TRBV19 with TRBJ2-2; 7 nucleotides match TRBD2. With V trimmed by 7 bases and J by 0 bases, 8 bases remained unmatched. CDR1 is LNHDA, CDR2 SQIVND, per germline (reference sequence). This CDR3 spans 16 amino acids.

The chain has TRBV5-6 and TRBJ1-1; weak D call: TRBD1 (5 bases). Per germline, CDR1 SGHDT and CDR2 YYEEEE. The V gene lost 0 bases and the J gene lost 6 bases, with 18 bases spanning the gap. CDR3 length: 16 residues. CDR3 nucleotide sequence: TGTGCCAGCAGCTTGGGACAACGGGATTGGGGGGCTGAAGCTTTCTTT. As protein: CASSLGQRDWGAEAFF.